This entry lists 30 T cell receptor beta chains sequenced from one sample in a study of T cells in Graves' hyperthyroidism and ophthalmopathy. It was RNA transcripts that yielded the amplified TCR beta CDR3 regions. HTBI primers were the set used in a first-round RT-PCR of the TCR CDR3. Using its own MiXCR run on the multiplex PCR reads, TCRdb lists one record per CDR3 protein. The sample contains approximately 330,000 distinct CDR3 sequences, 21% of which appear only once. Sequencing used blood. These receptors were obtained from a woman in her forties or fifties with Graves' hyperthyroidism.

The sample holds many counts of this clonotype. The chain joins TRBV12-3 or TRBV12-4 to TRBJ2-5; 11 bases agree with TRBD1. V dropped 5 bases and J dropped 5; count of bases not matched to a gene: 7. CDR3 size: 15 residues. The CDR3 spells CASSPGQGGPETQYF. CDR3 in DNA: TGTGCCAGCAGTCCGGGACAGGGGGGGCCGGAGACCCAGTACTTC.

J is TRBJ2-1 and V is TRBV9; D is unresolved. Germline CDR1 reads SGDLS; CDR2 reads YYNGEE. CDR3 size: 13 residues. Trimming pared 2 bases from V and 8 bases from J, leaving 11 bases between. In DNA form, the CDR3 reads TGTGCCAGCAGCGTGGGAAATGGCGATGAGCAGTTCTTC. Its protein product is CASSVGNGDEQFF. Combining the CDR3 with reference TRBV9 and TRBJ2-1 gives the whole variable domain DSGVTQTPKHLITATGQRVTLRCSPRSGDLSVYWYQQSLDQGLQFLIQYYNGEERAKGNILERFSAQQFPDLHSELNLSSLELGDSALYFCASSVGNGDEQFFGPGTRLTVL.

The sample holds many counts of this clonotype. The chain joins TRBV6-1 to TRBJ2-2; D gene unclear. V lost 4 bases and J 2 bases, leaving 11 bases between the germline ends. CDR1 and CDR2 from the germline V gene are MNHNS and SASEGT. The CDR3 runs to 15 residues. The CDR3 here is CASSADNRNTGELFF. The CDR3 DNA is TGTGCCAGCAGTGCGGATAACAGAAACACCGGGGAGCTGTTTTTT.

This chain connects TRBV5-1 to TRBJ2-5; D is perhaps TRBD2 (7 bases). Trimming took off 8 bases at V and 1 base at J, with 18 bases between the two ends. Germline V gene data show CDR1 as SGHRS and CDR2 as YFSETQ. This CDR3 is 15 amino acids long. The CDR3 loop reads CAREGRGGPQETQYF. The CDR3 DNA sequence: TGCGCCAGGGAAGGTCGCGGGGGCCCCCAAGAGACCCAGTACTTC.

V and J are TRBV29-1 and TRBJ2-4; 9 bases match TRBD1. Germline V gives CDR1 SQVTM, CDR2 ANQGSEA. V trimming: 7 bases; J trimming: 7 bases; junction bases outside the gene matches: 14. The CDR3 totals 15 residues. The CDR3 region is CSARGPRQGVNIQYF. The CDR3 nucleotides are TGCAGCGCTCGCGGCCCCCGACAGGGGGTGAACATTCAGTACTTC. Supplemented by reference TRBV29-1 and TRBJ2-4, the full variable domain reads SAVISQKPSRDICQRGTSLTIQCQVDSQVTMMFWYRQQPGQSLTLIATANQGSEATYESGFVIDKFPISRPNLTFSTLTVSNMSPEDSSIYLCSARGPRQGVNIQYFGAGTRLSVL.

This clonotype was detected only a few times. The rearrangement joins TRBV28 to TRBJ2-7, with 7 bases fitting TRBD1. CDR3 size: 14 residues. Trimming at V came to 7 bases and at J to 5 bases, leaving 11 bases not matched to a gene. Germline V gene sequence: CDR1 MDHEN, CDR2 SYDVKM. The CDR3: CASTQPGQLHEQYF. The CDR3 region has the DNA TGTGCCAGCACCCAACCGGGACAGTTGCACGAGCAGTACTTC.

A few counts support this clonotype. The V gene is TRBV6-1, the J gene TRBJ2-5, with 8 bases fitting TRBD1. Germline V gene data show CDR1 as MNHNS and CDR2 as SASEGT. J gave up 4 bases and V 7 bases, and 14 bases lay outside the gene matches. The CDR3 has 16 residues. DNA for the CDR3: TGTGCCAGCACAGGGTCTAGGACAGGGATTGTAGAGACCCAGTACTTC. Protein: CASTGSRTGIVETQYF.

The J gene is TRBJ1-2, the V gene TRBV9; 7 bases align to TRBD1. The length of the CDR3 is 14 residues. V dropped 5 bases and J dropped 0; count of bases not matched to a gene: 4. The germline V gene encodes CDR1 SGDLS and CDR2 YYNGEE. The CDR3 region has the DNA TGTGCCAGCAGGACAGGGACATCTAACTATGGCTACACCTTC. It specifies CASRTGTSNYGYTF.

This clonotype was recorded many times. The rearrangement uses TRBV7-2 and TRBJ2-3; the match to TRBD2 covers 8 bases. V lost 2 bases and J lost 6; bases outside the gene matches: 7. The V gene's germline CDR1 is SGHTA and CDR2 FQGNSA. The CDR3 is made up of 15 amino acids. CDR3 sequence reads: CASSLTGRASDTQYF. CDR3 coding DNA: TGTGCCAGCAGCTTAACCGGGAGGGCCTCCGATACGCAGTATTTT.

In this sample, this clonotype turned up many times. The gene calls are TRBV5-6 and TRBJ2-5; tentative D call: TRBD2 (7 bases). The CDR3 contains 16 residues. Germline V CDR1 and CDR2: SGHDT, YYEEEE. V lost 4 bases, J lost 5 bases, and 21 bases lay in between. The CDR3 region has the DNA TGTGCCAGCAGCCCCATTGCCGGGGGGCATATCGAGACCCAGTACTTC. It specifies CASSPIAGGHIETQYF.

This clonotype was picked up a small number of times. CDR3 nucleotides: TGCAGTGCTAGAGATAGGGTACAGAGTCTTGTCGAGCAGTACTTC. Its protein product is CSARDRVQSLVEQYF. The V call is TRBV20-1, the J call TRBJ2-7, with D hard to call. The CDR3 runs to 15 residues. V lost 0 bases to trimming and J lost 6 bases, with 18 bases between them. The V gene's germline CDR1 is DFQATT and CDR2 SNEGSKA (reference sequence).

The genes are TRBV4-1 and TRBJ2-1, with 9 bases matching TRBD2. CDR1 MGHRA and CDR2 YSYEKL come from the germline V gene. Trimming removed 4 bases from V and 9 bases from J; junction bases left unmatched: 13. This CDR3 region has 16 residues. Here the CDR3 reads CASSPSGGRARGEQFF. CDR3 nucleotides: TGCGCCAGCAGCCCCTCGGGCGGGAGGGCCAGGGGTGAGCAGTTCTTC.

This clonotype was picked up many times. The gene calls are TRBV29-1 and TRBJ2-1; 8 positions agree with TRBD1. V lost 4 bases, J lost 7 bases, and 3 bases stayed unmatched. This CDR3 has 12 amino acids. CDR1 SQVTM and CDR2 ANQGSEA come from the germline V gene. The CDR3 loop reads CSVARGRNEQFF. The CDR3 bases are TGCAGCGTTGCCAGGGGGCGGAATGAGCAGTTCTTC.

With regard to this clonotype: A much bigger clone sits one base away, suggesting this may be a read error. J is TRBJ2-3 and V is TRBV18, with D possibly TRBD1 on 5 matching bases. Between the trimmed V and J ends, which lost 5 bases and 5 bases, there was a span of 8 bases. The CDR3 consists of 12 residues. Germline values: CDR1 KGHSH, CDR2 LQKENI. The chain's CDR3 is CASSSTEDTQYF. The CDR3 DNA reads TGTGCCAGCTCATCGACAGAAGATACGCAGTATTTT.

There are many counts of this clonotype. This CDR3 reads CASSLWAGTSSYEQYF. The CDR3 nucleotides read TGCGCCAGCAGCCTTTGGGCAGGCACCAGCTCCTACGAGCAGTACTTC. This rearrangement joins TRBV5-1 to TRBJ2-7; D is undetermined. The CDR3 runs to 16 residues. V lost 4 bases, J lost 0 bases, and 17 bases lay in between. Germline V lookup: CDR1 SGHRS, CDR2 YFSETQ.

CDR3 amino acids: CASRRMGEQYF. The CDR3 region has the DNA TGTGCCAGCAGGAGGATGGGGGAGCAGTACTTC. This chain uses TRBV27 with TRBJ2-7; D is ambiguous. Germline V gives CDR1 MNHEY, CDR2 SMNVEV (reference sequence). The ends were cut back, 6 bases at V and 7 bases at J, with 10 bases in the middle. The CDR3 loop spans 11 amino acids.

This clonotype was detected ten times or more. The V call is TRBV29-1, the J call TRBJ1-1; TRBD1 is a possible D gene (6 bases). This CDR3 is 15 amino acids long. Deletions cut 6 bases from V and 0 bases from J, with 17 bases between. The germline gives CDR1 SQVTM, CDR2 ANQGSEA. CDR3 DNA sequence: TGCAGCGTCCCAACCGAGGGGGGAATGAACACTGAAGCTTTCTTT. Amino acid sequence: CSVPTEGGMNTEAFF. The full variable domain, in which reference TRBV29-1 and TRBJ1-1 provide the parts outside the CDR3, is SAVISQKPSRDICQRGTSLTIQCQVDSQVTMMFWYRQQPGQSLTLIATANQGSEATYESGFVIDKFPISRPNLTFSTLTVSNMSPEDSSIYLCSVPTEGGMNTEAFFGQGTRLTVV.

This clonotype was picked up many times. The chain carries TRBV6-1 and TRBJ1-4; TRBD1 aligns across 8 bases. V was clipped by 1 base and J by 5 bases; unmatched bases: 0. This CDR3 has 14 amino acids. In germline, CDR1 is MNHNS, CDR2 SASEGT. In DNA, the CDR3 is TGTGCCAGCAGTGAAGGACAGGGGAATGAAAAACTGTTTTTT. Translating it yields CASSEGQGNEKLFF.

The rearrangement joins TRBV2 to TRBJ1-5, with D uncertain. The V gene lost 7 bases and the J gene lost 7 bases, with 17 bases spanning the gap. CDR1 is SNHLY and CDR2 is FYNNEI in the germline V gene. The CDR3 runs to 14 residues. For the CDR3, the DNA is TGTGCCAGCAAGGCAGACACCTCTGGACAGCCCCAGCATTTT. It yields the protein CASKADTSGQPQHF. Looking up the rest from reference TRBV2 and TRBJ1-5 gives the full variable domain: EPEVTQTPSHQVTQMGQEVILRCVPISNHLYFYWYRQILGQKVEFLVSFYNNEISEKSEIFDDQFSVERPDGSNFTLKIRSTKLEDSAMYFCASKADTSGQPQHFGDGTRLSIL.

The V and J genes are TRBV6-1 and TRBJ2-3, with a tentative D call TRBD2 (6 bases). This CDR3 comprises 15 residues. Germline V lookup: CDR1 MNHNS, CDR2 SASEGT. Trimming took 0 bases from V and 4 from J, leaving 11 bases between them. The CDR3 loop is CASSEAGGGADTQYF. The CDR3 nucleotides read TGTGCCAGCAGTGAAGCGGGAGGTGGGGCAGATACGCAGTATTTT.

Many counts were recorded for this clonotype. This chain uses TRBV7-9 with TRBJ2-5; D is undetermined. This CDR3 is built from 11 residues. V was shortened by 5 bases and J by 2 bases, with 3 bases between the two germline ends. Germline CDR1 SEHNR, CDR2 FQNEAQ (reference sequence). The CDR3 here is CASSKQETQYF. CDR3 nucleotide sequence: TGTGCCAGCAGCAAACAAGAGACCCAGTACTTC.

The V and J genes are TRBV20-1 and TRBJ2-1; 8 nucleotides agree with TRBD2. This CDR3 contains 16 residues. The germline gives CDR1 DFQATT, CDR2 SNEGSKA (reference sequence). The V gene end was trimmed by 6 bases and the J gene end by 2 bases; junction bases not matched to a gene: 12. CDR3 nucleotide sequence: TGCAGTGCCACCCCGCTGGGGCGGGGGGCCTACAATGAGCAGTTCTTC. It is translated as CSATPLGRGAYNEQFF.

This clonotype was seen at least ten times. The chain carries TRBV5-5 and TRBJ2-3; 8 bases match TRBD1. Germline-derived CDR1 and CDR2 are SGHKS and YYEKEE (reference sequence). V shed 3 bases, J shed 4 bases, and the junction held 4 bases outside the gene matches. This CDR3 region has 14 residues. The CDR3 coding sequence is TGTGCCAGCAGCTGGCAGGGGGCGGCAGATACGCAGTATTTT. It codes for CASSWQGAADTQYF.

This clonotype appeared a few times. The V gene is TRBV27, the J gene TRBJ2-7; 8 bases line up with TRBD2. The trim removed 5 bases at V and 7 bases at J, leaving 13 bases unmatched. CDR1 and CDR2 from the germline V gene are MNHEY and SMNVEV (reference sequence). The CDR3 extends over 15 amino acids. In DNA form, the CDR3 reads TGTGCCAGCAGTCCGCGAACGGGAGGGCCCGGGGAGCAGTACTTC. Translating gives CASSPRTGGPGEQYF.

This clonotype has at least ten counts. CDR3 sequence (DNA): TGTGCCAGCAGTTCCACCGTGGGCTGGGGGAACACTGAAGCTTTCTTT. Its translation is CASSSTVGWGNTEAFF. The chain uses TRBV27 and TRBJ1-1; D unresolved. Germline values: CDR1 MNHEY, CDR2 SMNVEV (reference sequence). Trimming removed 4 bases at V and 1 base at J, with 16 bases between. This CDR3 comprises 16 residues.

There are a few counts of this clonotype. The chain links TRBV5-1 to TRBJ2-2; tentative D call: TRBD1 (6 bases). The CDR3 totals 14 residues. The V end was cut by 0 bases, the J end by 6 bases, with 9 bases between. From germline, CDR1 is SGHRS and CDR2 YFSETQ. CDR3 DNA: TGCGCCAGCAGCTTGGGACAGGCGGCCGGGGAGCTGTTTTTT. This sequence encodes CASSLGQAAGELFF.

The CDR3 bases are TGTGCCAGTAGTACCGACAGGGCGGGGTCCTACAATGAGCAGTTCTTC. It specifies CASSTDRAGSYNEQFF. The gene calls are TRBV19 and TRBJ2-1; a weak D match, TRBD1 (7 bases). Germline values: CDR1 LNHDA, CDR2 SQIVND (reference sequence). Deletions cut 4 bases from V and 1 base from J, with 14 bases between. The CDR3 has 16 residues. Based on the CDR3 plus reference TRBV19 and TRBJ2-1, the full variable domain is DGGITQSPKYLFRKEGQNVTLSCEQNLNHDAMYWYRQDPGQGLRLIYYSQIVNDFQKGDIAEGYSVSREKKESFPLTVTSAQKNPTAFYLCASSTDRAGSYNEQFFGPGTRLTVL.

The chain is built from TRBV28 and TRBJ2-5; the D gene is possibly TRBD2 (6 bases). V lost 2 bases and J lost 3, with 13 bases in between. Germline CDR1 reads MDHEN; CDR2 reads SYDVKM. The CDR3 runs 15 residues. CDR3 in DNA: TGTGCCAGCAGTTTAAGCCGCCCGGGAGAAGAGACCCAGTACTTC. Its translation is CASSLSRPGEETQYF. The entire variable domain, with the rest obtained from reference TRBV28 and TRBJ2-5, is as follows: DVKVTQSSRYLVKRTGEKVFLECVQDMDHENMFWYRQDPGLGLRLIYFSYDVKMKEKGDIPEGYSVSREKKERFSLILESASTNQTSMYLCASSLSRPGEETQYFGPGTRLLVL.

The chain carries TRBV9 and TRBJ1-2; D is uncertain. This CDR3 is built from 13 residues. Germline V gives CDR1 SGDLS, CDR2 YYNGEE. V was clipped by 3 bases and J by 5 bases, with 11 bases between them. CDR3: CASSEVGSYGYTF. Written as DNA, the CDR3 is TGTGCCAGCAGCGAAGTAGGGTCTTATGGCTACACCTTC.

This clonotype was counted between two and nine times. The V gene is TRBV19, the J gene TRBJ2-1; D possibly corresponds to TRBD2 (6 bases). This CDR3 region has 12 residues. V shed 1 base and J shed 10 bases, with 8 bases lying between them. Germline V gene lookup returns CDR1 LNHDA and CDR2 SQIVND (reference sequence). The CDR3 region is CASSIVRGEQFF. The CDR3 bases are TGTGCCAGTAGTATAGTTCGGGGGGAGCAGTTCTTC.